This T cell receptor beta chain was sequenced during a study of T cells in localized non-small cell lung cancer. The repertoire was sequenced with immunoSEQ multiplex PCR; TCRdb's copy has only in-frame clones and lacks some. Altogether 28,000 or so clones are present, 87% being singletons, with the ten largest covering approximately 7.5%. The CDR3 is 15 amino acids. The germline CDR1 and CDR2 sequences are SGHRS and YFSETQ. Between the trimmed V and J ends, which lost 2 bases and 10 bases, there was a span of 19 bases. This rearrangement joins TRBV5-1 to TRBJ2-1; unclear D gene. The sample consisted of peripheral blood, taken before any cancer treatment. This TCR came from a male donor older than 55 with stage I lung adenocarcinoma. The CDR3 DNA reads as TGCGCCAGCAGCTTAGGTAATGGGTTCGAAGGAGAGCAGTTCTTC. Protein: CASSLGNGFEGEQFF.